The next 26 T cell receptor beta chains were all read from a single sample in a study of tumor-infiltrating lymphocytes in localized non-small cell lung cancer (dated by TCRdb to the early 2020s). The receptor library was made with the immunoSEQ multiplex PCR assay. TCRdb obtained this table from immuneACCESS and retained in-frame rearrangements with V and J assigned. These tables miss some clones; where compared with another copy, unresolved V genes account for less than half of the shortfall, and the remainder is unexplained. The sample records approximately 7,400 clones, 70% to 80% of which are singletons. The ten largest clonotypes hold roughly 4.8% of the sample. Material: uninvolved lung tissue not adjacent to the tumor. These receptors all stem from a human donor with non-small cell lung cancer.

CDR3 residues: CASSYSEGGRYYEQYF. The CDR3 DNA reads as TGTGCCAGCAGTTACTCCGAGGGCGGGAGGTACTACGAGCAGTACTTC. This chain joins TRBV6-5 and TRBJ2-7; 8 nucleotides align to TRBD2. J was trimmed by 3 bases and V by 0 bases; bases with no gene match: 7. Germline values: CDR1 MNHEY, CDR2 SVGAGI. This CDR3 is 16 amino acids long.

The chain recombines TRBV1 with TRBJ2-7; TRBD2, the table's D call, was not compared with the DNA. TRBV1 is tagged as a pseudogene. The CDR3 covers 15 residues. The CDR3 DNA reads TGCACCAGCAGCCCCGGGACTAGCAGCTCCTACGAGCAGTACTTC. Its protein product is CTSSPGTSSSYEQYF.

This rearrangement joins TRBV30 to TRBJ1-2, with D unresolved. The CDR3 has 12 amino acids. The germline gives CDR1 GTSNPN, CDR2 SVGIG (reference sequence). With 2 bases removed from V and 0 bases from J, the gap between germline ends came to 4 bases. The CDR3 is CAWSLSNYGYTF. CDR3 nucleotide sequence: TGTGCCTGGAGTCTCTCTAACTATGGCTACACCTTC.

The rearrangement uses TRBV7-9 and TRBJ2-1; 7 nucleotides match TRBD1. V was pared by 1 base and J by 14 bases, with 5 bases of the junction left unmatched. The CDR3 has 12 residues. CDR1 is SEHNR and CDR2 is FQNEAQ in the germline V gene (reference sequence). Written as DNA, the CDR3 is TGTGCCAGCAGCTTAGTCACAGGGGAAGAGTTCTTC. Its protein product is CASSLVTGEEFF. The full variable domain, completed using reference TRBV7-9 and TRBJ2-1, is DTGVSQNPRHKITKRGQNVTFRCDPISEHNRLYWYRQTLGQGPEFLTYFQNEAQLEKSRLLSDRFSAERPKGSFSTLEIQRTEQGDSAMYLCASSLVTGEEFFGPGTRLTVL.

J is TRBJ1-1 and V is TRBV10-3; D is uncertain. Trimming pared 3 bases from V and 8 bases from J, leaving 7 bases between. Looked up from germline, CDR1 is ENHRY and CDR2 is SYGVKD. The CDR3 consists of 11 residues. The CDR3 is CAISDVGEAFF. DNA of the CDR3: TGTGCCATCAGTGACGTAGGGGAAGCTTTCTTT.

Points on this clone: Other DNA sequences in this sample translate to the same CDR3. CDR3 sequence: CSASASREQYF. The CDR3, as DNA: TGCAGTGCTAGCGCCTCAAGAGAGCAGTACTTC. The chain has TRBV20-1 and TRBJ2-7; D remains ambiguous. Germline V gene lookup returns CDR1 DFQATT and CDR2 SNEGSKA (reference sequence). Trimming pared 3 bases from V and 7 bases from J, leaving 10 bases between. The length of the CDR3 is 11 residues.

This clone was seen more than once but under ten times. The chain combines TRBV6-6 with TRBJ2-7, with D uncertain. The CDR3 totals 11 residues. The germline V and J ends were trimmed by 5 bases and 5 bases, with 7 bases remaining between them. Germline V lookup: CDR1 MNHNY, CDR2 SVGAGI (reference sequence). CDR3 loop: CASSTRDEQYF. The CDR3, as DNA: TGTGCCAGCAGTACCCGGGACGAGCAGTACTTC.

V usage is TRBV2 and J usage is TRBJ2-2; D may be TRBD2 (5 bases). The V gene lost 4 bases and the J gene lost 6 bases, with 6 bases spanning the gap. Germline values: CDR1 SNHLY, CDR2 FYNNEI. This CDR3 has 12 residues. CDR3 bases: TGTGCCAGCAGTGCGGACTCCGGGGAGCTGTTTTTT. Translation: CASSADSGELFF. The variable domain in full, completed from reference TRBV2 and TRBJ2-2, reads EPEVTQTPSHQVTQMGQEVILRCVPISNHLYFYWYRQILGQKVEFLVSFYNNEISEKSEIFDDQFSVERPDGSNFTLKIRSTKLEDSAMYFCASSADSGELFFGEGSRLTVL.

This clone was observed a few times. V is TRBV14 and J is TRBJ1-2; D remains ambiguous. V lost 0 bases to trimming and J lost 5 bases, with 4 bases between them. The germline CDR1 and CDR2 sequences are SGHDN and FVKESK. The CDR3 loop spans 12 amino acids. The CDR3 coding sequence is TGTGCCAGCAGCCAAGAGGGGTATGGCTACACCTTC. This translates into CASSQEGYGYTF.

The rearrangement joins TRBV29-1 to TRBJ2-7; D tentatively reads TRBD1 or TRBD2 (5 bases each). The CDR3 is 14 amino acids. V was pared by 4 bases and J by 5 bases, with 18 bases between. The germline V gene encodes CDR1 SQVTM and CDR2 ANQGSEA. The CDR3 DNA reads TGCAGCGTTGTGAGTCACGCCGAGGGGAACGAGCAGTACTTC. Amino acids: CSVVSHAEGNEQYF.

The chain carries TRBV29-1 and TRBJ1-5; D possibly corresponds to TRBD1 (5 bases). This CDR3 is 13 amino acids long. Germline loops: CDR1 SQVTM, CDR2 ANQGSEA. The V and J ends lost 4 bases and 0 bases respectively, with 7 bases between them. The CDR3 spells CSVVDSSNQPQHF. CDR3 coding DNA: TGCAGCGTTGTAGACAGTAGCAATCAGCCCCAGCATTTT.

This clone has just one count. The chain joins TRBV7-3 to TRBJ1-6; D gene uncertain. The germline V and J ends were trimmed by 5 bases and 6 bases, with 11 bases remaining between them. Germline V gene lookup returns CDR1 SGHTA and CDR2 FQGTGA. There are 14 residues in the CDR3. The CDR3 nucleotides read TGTGCCAGCAGCCAAAGCCCCTTTAATTCACCCCTCCACTTT. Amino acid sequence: CASSQSPFNSPLHF.

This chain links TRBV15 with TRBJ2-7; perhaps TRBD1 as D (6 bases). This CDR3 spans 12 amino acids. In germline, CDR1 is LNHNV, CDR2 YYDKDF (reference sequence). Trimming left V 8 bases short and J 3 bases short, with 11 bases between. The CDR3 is CATADRSYEQYF. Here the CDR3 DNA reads TGTGCCACCGCGGACAGAAGCTACGAGCAGTACTTC.

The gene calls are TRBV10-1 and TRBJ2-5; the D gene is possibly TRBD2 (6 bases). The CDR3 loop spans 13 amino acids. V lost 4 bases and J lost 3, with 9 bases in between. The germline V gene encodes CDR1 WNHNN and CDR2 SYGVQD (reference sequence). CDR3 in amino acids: CASSVGLEETQYF. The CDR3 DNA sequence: TGCGCCAGCAGTGTGGGACTGGAAGAGACCCAGTACTTC.

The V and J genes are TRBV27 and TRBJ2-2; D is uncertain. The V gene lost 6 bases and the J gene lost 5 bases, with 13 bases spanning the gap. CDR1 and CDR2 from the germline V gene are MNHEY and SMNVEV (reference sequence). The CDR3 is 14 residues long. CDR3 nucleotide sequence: TGTGCCAGCAGGAACCCCTATGGAACCGGGGAGCTGTTTTTT. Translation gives CASRNPYGTGELFF.

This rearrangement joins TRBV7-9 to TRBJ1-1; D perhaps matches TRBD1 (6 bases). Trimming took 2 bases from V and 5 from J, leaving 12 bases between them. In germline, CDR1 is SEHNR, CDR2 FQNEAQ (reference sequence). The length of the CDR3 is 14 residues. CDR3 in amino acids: CASSLTGSGTEAFF. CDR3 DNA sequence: TGTGCCAGCAGCTTAACAGGGTCGGGGACTGAAGCTTTCTTT.

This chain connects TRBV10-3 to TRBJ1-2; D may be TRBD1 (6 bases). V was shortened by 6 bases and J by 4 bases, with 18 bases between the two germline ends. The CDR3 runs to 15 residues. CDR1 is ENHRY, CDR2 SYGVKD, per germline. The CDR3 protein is CAISRTTQGSYGYTF. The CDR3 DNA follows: TGTGCCATCAGCCGAACGACTCAGGGGAGCTATGGCTACACCTTC.

The CDR3 sequence is CASRTQSAEAFF. CDR3 sequence (DNA): TGTGCCAGCAGAACTCAATCCGCTGAAGCTTTCTTT. The genes are TRBV2 and TRBJ1-1; D unresolved. The V end lost 6 bases, the J end lost 6 bases, and 11 bases lay between the germline ends. CDR3 size: 12 residues. The germline V gene has CDR1 SNHLY and CDR2 FYNNEI.

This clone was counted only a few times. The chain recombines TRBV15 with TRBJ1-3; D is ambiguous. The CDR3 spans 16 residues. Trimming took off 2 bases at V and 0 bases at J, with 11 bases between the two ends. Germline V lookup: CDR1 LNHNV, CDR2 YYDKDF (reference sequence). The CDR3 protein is CATSRTVQDSGNTIYF. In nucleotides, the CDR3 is TGTGCCACCAGCAGAACGGTGCAAGACTCTGGAAACACCATATATTTT.

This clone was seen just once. The CDR3 is CASSVMGAVGETQYF. For the CDR3, the DNA is TGTGCCAGCAGCGTAATGGGGGCAGTGGGAGAGACCCAGTACTTC. This chain joins TRBV9 and TRBJ2-5; a weak D match, TRBD1 (6 bases). This CDR3 comprises 15 residues. CDR1 and CDR2 from the germline V gene are SGDLS and YYNGEE. Trimming shortened V by 1 base and J by 4 bases, and 14 bases separated the two germline ends.

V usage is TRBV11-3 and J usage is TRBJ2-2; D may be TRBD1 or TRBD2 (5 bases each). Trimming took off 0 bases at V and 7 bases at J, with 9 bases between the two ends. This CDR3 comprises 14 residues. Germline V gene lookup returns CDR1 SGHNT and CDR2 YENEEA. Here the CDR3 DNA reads TGTGCCAGCAGCTTAGATCCGAGGGGCGGGGAGCTGTTTTTT. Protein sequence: CASSLDPRGGELFF.

The CDR3 DNA follows: TGTGCCAGCACAAGGACAGGTTCCTTCTTGAACACCGGGGAGCTGTTTTTT. Its translation: CASTRTGSFLNTGELFF. The V call is TRBV11-2, the J call TRBJ2-2, with 7 positions matching TRBD1. The J segment lost 1 base and the V segment lost 7 bases, leaving 12 bases of the junction unmatched. Germline CDR1 reads SGHAT; CDR2 reads FQNNGV. The CDR3 is made up of 17 amino acids.

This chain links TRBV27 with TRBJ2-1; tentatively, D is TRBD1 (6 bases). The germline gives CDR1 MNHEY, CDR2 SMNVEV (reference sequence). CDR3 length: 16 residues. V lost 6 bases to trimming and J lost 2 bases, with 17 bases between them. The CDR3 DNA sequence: TGTGCCAGCAGCCGTAAAGCCGGGGACACCTACAATGAGCAGTTCTTC. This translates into CASSRKAGDTYNEQFF.

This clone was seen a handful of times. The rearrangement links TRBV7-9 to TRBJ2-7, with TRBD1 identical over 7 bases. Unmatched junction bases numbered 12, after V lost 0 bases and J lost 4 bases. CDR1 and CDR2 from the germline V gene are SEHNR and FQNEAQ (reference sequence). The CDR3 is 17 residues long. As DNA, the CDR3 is TGTGCCAGCAGCTTAGCGGGGGACAGCATTATCTCTTACGAGCAGTACTTC. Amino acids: CASSLAGDSIISYEQYF.

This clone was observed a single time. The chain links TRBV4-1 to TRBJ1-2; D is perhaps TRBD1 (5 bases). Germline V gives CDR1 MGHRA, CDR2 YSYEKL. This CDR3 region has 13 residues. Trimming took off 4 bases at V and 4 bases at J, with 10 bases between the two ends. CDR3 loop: CASSPTGGYGYTF. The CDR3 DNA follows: TGCGCCAGCAGCCCCACAGGAGGCTATGGCTACACCTTC.

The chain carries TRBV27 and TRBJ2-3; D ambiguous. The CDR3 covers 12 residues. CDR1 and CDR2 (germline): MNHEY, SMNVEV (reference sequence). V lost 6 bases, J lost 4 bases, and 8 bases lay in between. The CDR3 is CASSQRADTQYF. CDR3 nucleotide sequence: TGTGCCAGCAGCCAAAGAGCAGATACGCAGTATTTT.